What follows describes a single T cell receptor (beta chain). With 3 bases clipped from V and 5 bases from J, the junction kept 12 bases outside the gene matches. The CDR3 covers 17 residues. Per the germline V gene, CDR1 is SGHVS and CDR2 is FNYEAQ. Assay used: immunoSEQ multiplex PCR; TCRdb lists only in-frame clones, some missing. The sample yields some 76,000 clones, roughly 80% seen once. The data derive from a study of blood T cell repertoires in COVID-19. The V gene is TRBV7-6, the J gene TRBJ2-4, with 8 bases fitting TRBD1. Sequencing was done on a sample of peripheral blood. This receptor was identified in a woman aged 60-70 years with acute or convalescent COVID-19. Here the CDR3 DNA reads TGTGCCAGCAGCTTGGGCCTAGGGTGGGGACAGGAAAACATTCAGTACTTC. It encodes CASSLGLGWGQENIQYF.